This T cell receptor beta chain was recovered during a study of vaccination and CD4 T cells after COVID-19. Study-level findings and limits: Median SARS-CoV-2-reactive clonotypes rose from roughly 22 to 38, not significantly.

Trimming stripped 1 base from V and 0 bases from J, with 13 bases between. The length of the CDR3 is 18 residues. CDR1 and CDR2 (germline): SGHTA, FQGNSA. As to treatment: roughly 10-day PBMC culture with coronavirus spike peptide pools or control peptides (ViraFEST assay). Before TCRs were sequenced, ViraFEST expanded antigen-specific T cells with peptide pools. Cultured CD4+ T-cell DNA underwent Oncomine TCR Beta short-read sequencing. Genomic DNA extraction was carried out from cultured CD4+ T cells. TCRdb called the PCR reads again in MiXCR, with one record for every CDR3 protein. The sample includes roughly 14,000 distinct CDR3 sequences, about 40% of them seen just once. On this clonotype: Its antigen is undetermined.

Sequenced sample: cultured CD4+ T cells from blood. This chain joins TRBV7-2 and TRBJ2-6; the D is unclear. This receptor was identified in a human donor with COVID-19. CDR3 bases: TGTGCCAGCAGCTTAGGAGGACGGGCACTCTCTGGGGCCAACGTCCTGACTTTC. Translating gives CASSLGGRALSGANVLTF.